Below are 30 T cell receptor beta chains sequenced from a single sample in a study of blood T cell repertoires in COVID-19. Profiled with immunoSEQ multiplex PCR; TCRdb holds only in-frame clones, not every one. There are 200,000 to 250,000 clones in the sample; around 87% occur only once, and approximately 10% lies in the top ten. Sequencing was done on a sample of peripheral blood. All receptors come from a woman aged 45-65 years with COVID-19, enrolled during active disease.

With regard to this clone: This CDR3 is also generated by other DNA sequences in the sample. The chain joins TRBV14 to TRBJ2-5; 7 positions match TRBD1. CDR1 SGHDN and CDR2 FVKESK come from the germline V gene. CDR3 length equals 15 residues. V trimming: 1 base; J trimming: 1 base; junction bases outside the gene matches: 3. CDR3 bases: TGTGCCAGCAGCCAAGTCCCAGGGGGCCAAGAGACCCAGTACTTC. As protein: CASSQVPGGQETQYF.

This chain joins TRBV4-1 and TRBJ2-7; D unresolved. Deletions cut 4 bases from V and 6 bases from J, with 16 bases between. The CDR3 covers 14 residues. CDR1 is MGHRA, CDR2 YSYEKL, per germline. In DNA form, the CDR3 reads TGCGCCAGCAGCCGCTTCTTGGGCGTCCCCGAGCAGTACGTC. Protein product: CASSRFLGVPEQYV.

The J gene is TRBJ2-2, the V gene TRBV27, with D maybe TRBD1 (5 bases). CDR3 length: 16 amino acids. Germline-derived CDR1 and CDR2 are MNHEY and SMNVEV (reference sequence). V was cut by 2 bases and J by 1 base, with 11 bases left in between. In nucleotides, the CDR3 is TGTGCCAGCAGTTTACAGGACATAAAGAACACCGGGGAGCTGTTTTTT. Residues: CASSLQDIKNTGELFF.

J is TRBJ2-3 and V is TRBV6-5; 11 bases align to TRBD1. Trimming took 8 bases from V and 0 from J; bases not matched to a gene: 1. The length of the CDR3 is 14 residues. Per the germline V gene, CDR1 is MNHEY and CDR2 is SVGAGI. The CDR3 loop reads CASGTGGSTDTQYF. CDR3 coding DNA: TGTGCCAGCGGGACAGGGGGTAGCACAGATACGCAGTATTTT.

J is TRBJ2-1 and V is TRBV10-1; TRBD1 matches at 9 bases. J gave up 3 bases and V 10 bases, and 10 bases lay outside the gene matches. This CDR3 region has 15 residues. Germline-derived CDR1 and CDR2 are WNHNN and SYGVQD (reference sequence). CDR3 sequence: CATSKQGAGYNEQFF. The CDR3 coding sequence is TGCGCCACCTCGAAACAGGGGGCCGGCTACAATGAGCAGTTCTTC.

The CDR3: CASSLSYRGPEQPQHF. CDR3 DNA: TGTGCCAGCAGTTTATCTTACAGGGGGCCGGAGCAGCCCCAGCATTTT. The chain carries TRBV27 and TRBJ1-5, with 9 bases aligning to TRBD1. The trim removed 0 bases at V and 7 bases at J, leaving 7 bases unmatched. The CDR3 runs to 16 residues. CDR1 MNHEY and CDR2 SMNVEV come from the germline V gene (reference sequence).

CDR3 region: CASSLGPGKAYEQYF. DNA for the CDR3: TGTGCCAGCAGCTTAGGTCCCGGGAAGGCCTACGAGCAGTACTTC. V and J are TRBV7-8 and TRBJ2-7, with a weak D call TRBD2 (5 bases). The length of the CDR3 is 15 residues. The germline V gene encodes CDR1 SGHVS and CDR2 FQNEAQ. Trimming stripped 1 base from V and 2 bases from J, with 12 bases between. The whole variable domain, filled in from reference TRBV7-8 and TRBJ2-7, reads GAGVSQSPRYKVAKRGQDVALRCDPISGHVSLFWYQQALGQGPEFLTYFQNEAQLDKSGLPSDRFFAERPEGSVSTLKIQRTQQEDSAVYLCASSLGPGKAYEQYFGPGTRLTVT.

This chain joins TRBV9 and TRBJ2-3; no reliable D call. Germline V gene lookup returns CDR1 SGDLS and CDR2 YYNGEE. The CDR3 spans 13 residues. The V end lost 4 bases, the J end lost 0 bases, and 6 bases lay between the germline ends. CDR3 region: CASSSYSTDTQYF. The CDR3 DNA reads as TGTGCCAGCAGCTCCTACAGCACAGATACGCAGTATTTT.

The rearrangement links TRBV27 to TRBJ2-2; possibly TRBD2 for D (5 bases). This CDR3 comprises 16 residues. V shed 0 bases and J shed 0 bases, with 8 bases lying between them. Germline values: CDR1 MNHEY, CDR2 SMNVEV (reference sequence). The CDR3 bases are TGTGCCAGCAGTTTATCCGGGGTAGCGAACACCGGGGAGCTGTTTTTT. This gives the protein CASSLSGVANTGELFF.

The chain joins TRBV24-1 to TRBJ2-1, with D tentatively TRBD1 (5 bases). This CDR3 spans 13 amino acids. In germline, CDR1 is KGHDR, CDR2 SFDVKD. The ends were cut back, 3 bases at V and 10 bases at J, with 12 bases in the middle. CDR3 sequence: CATSDPPDREQFF. Written as DNA, the CDR3 is TGTGCCACCAGTGATCCTCCCGACAGAGAGCAGTTCTTC.

The CDR3 region is CATSRDSGGVETQYF. Here the CDR3 DNA reads TGTGCCACCAGCAGAGATAGCGGGGGCGTGGAGACCCAGTACTTC. The chain joins TRBV15 to TRBJ2-5, with 9 bases fitting TRBD2. V lost 0 bases to trimming and J lost 5 bases; unmatched junction nucleotides: 4. Germline CDR1 is LNHNV and CDR2 is YYDKDF (reference sequence). The CDR3 is 15 residues long.

The V gene is TRBV24-1, the J gene TRBJ1-1, with D perhaps TRBD1 (6 bases). V lost 0 bases and J lost 8, with 9 bases in between. The CDR3 extends over 13 amino acids. The V gene's germline CDR1 is KGHDR and CDR2 SFDVKD. The CDR3: CATSDLRRGEAFF. CDR3 DNA: TGTGCCACCAGTGATTTGCGCAGGGGAGAAGCTTTCTTT.

The rearrangement links TRBV7-9 to TRBJ2-1, with 7 bases fitting TRBD1. CDR1 is SEHNR and CDR2 is FQNEAQ in the germline V gene (reference sequence). The CDR3 runs to 12 residues. With V trimmed by 5 bases and J by 10 bases, 5 bases remained unmatched. The CDR3 is CASSLTGVEQFF. The CDR3 nucleotides are TGTGCCAGCAGCCTCACAGGGGTGGAGCAGTTCTTC.

This rearrangement joins TRBV15 to TRBJ1-1, with TRBD1 identical over 9 bases. J gave up 8 bases and V 1 base, and 11 bases lay outside the gene matches. Per germline, CDR1 LNHNV and CDR2 YYDKDF (reference sequence). This CDR3 is built from 16 residues. Here the CDR3 reads CATSRVPRDRAIEAFF. As DNA, the CDR3 is TGTGCCACCAGCAGAGTTCCTCGGGACAGGGCGATAGAAGCTTTCTTT.

The chain is built from TRBV30 and TRBJ1-2; tentatively, D is TRBD1 (5 bases). The V gene lost 0 bases and the J gene lost 7 bases, with 12 bases spanning the gap. From germline, CDR1 is GTSNPN and CDR2 SVGIG (reference sequence). This CDR3 is built from 13 residues. The DNA of the CDR3 is TGTGCCTGGAGTGTTGGGGGGGTCTTTGGCTACACCTTC. Translation gives CAWSVGGVFGYTF.

The V gene is TRBV7-7, the J gene TRBJ2-6; 7 bases are shared with TRBD1. Germline V gives CDR1 SSHAT, CDR2 FNYEAQ (reference sequence). After removal of 7 bases from V and 0 bases from J, the junction contained 12 bases not matched to a gene. CDR3 length equals 18 residues. The CDR3 DNA sequence: TGTGCCAGCACACTTGACAGGGCTCAAAGCTCTGGGGCCAACGTCCTGACTTTC. Protein sequence: CASTLDRAQSSGANVLTF.

The chain recombines TRBV27 with TRBJ1-2; 7 positions match TRBD1. CDR3 length: 17 residues. Trimming removed 5 bases from V and 6 bases from J; junction bases left unmatched: 18. The germline CDR1 and CDR2 sequences are MNHEY and SMNVEV (reference sequence). The CDR3 DNA is TGTGCCAGCAGTGTGTCTCCGGGACAGCGGAGACTAAATGGCTACACCTTC. Amino acids: CASSVSPGQRRLNGYTF.

V gene TRBV15 combines with J gene TRBJ1-1, with unresolved D. V lost 1 base, J lost 5 bases, and 8 bases lay in between. The germline V gene encodes CDR1 LNHNV and CDR2 YYDKDF (reference sequence). The CDR3 is 13 amino acids. The CDR3: CATSRGAGTEAFF. The CDR3 DNA is TGTGCCACCAGCAGAGGGGCGGGTACTGAAGCTTTCTTT.

The chain couples TRBV6-2 or TRBV6-3 to TRBJ2-7; the D gene is possibly TRBD2 (5 bases). Between the trimmed V and J ends, which lost 0 bases and 2 bases, there was a span of 11 bases. Per germline, CDR1 MNHEY and CDR2 SVGEGT. This CDR3 spans 15 amino acids. CDR3 DNA: TGTGCCAGCAGTTACTCGCGAGGGTCCCCCTACGAGCAGTACTTC. Its translation: CASSYSRGSPYEQYF.

This chain links TRBV5-4 with TRBJ2-7; D possibly corresponds to TRBD2 (7 bases). The CDR3 consists of 15 residues. Germline V CDR1 and CDR2: SGHNT, YYREEE (reference sequence). V lost 3 bases and J lost 3, with 16 bases in between. In DNA, the CDR3 is TGTGCCAGCAGCTCGAAGGGGGGGATGAACTACGAGCAGTACTTC. Translating gives CASSSKGGMNYEQYF.

This chain joins TRBV11-2 and TRBJ2-5; 12 bases map to TRBD2. Losses at the gene ends were 5 bases for V and 4 bases for J; bases not matched to a gene: 8. CDR1 SGHAT and CDR2 FQNNGV come from the germline V gene. This CDR3 region has 16 residues. The CDR3 spells CASSLQASGGGETQYF. CDR3 coding DNA: TGTGCCAGCAGCCTACAGGCTAGCGGGGGGGGAGAGACCCAGTACTTC.

V gene TRBV6-5 combines with J gene TRBJ2-1; 7 positions agree with TRBD1. Germline assignment: CDR1 MNHEY and CDR2 SVGAGI. With V trimmed by 8 bases and J by 8 bases, 6 bases remained unmatched. This CDR3 spans 12 amino acids. The CDR3 here is CASGRGQYEQFF. The CDR3 DNA follows: TGTGCCAGCGGTAGGGGGCAGTATGAGCAGTTCTTC.

This clone has just a few counts. V and J are TRBV5-1 and TRBJ1-2, with 8 nucleotides matching TRBD1. The CDR3 is made up of 15 amino acids. CDR1 is SGHRS and CDR2 is YFSETQ in the germline V gene. V shed 2 bases, J shed 2 bases, and the junction held 5 bases outside the gene matches. The CDR3 spells CASSFGQGVNYGYTF. CDR3 in DNA: TGCGCCAGCAGCTTCGGACAGGGTGTAAACTATGGCTACACCTTC.

The V and J genes are TRBV3-1 (or the pseudogene TRBV3-2) and TRBJ2-1, with 12 positions matching TRBD2. Germline CDR1 and CDR2: LGHDT and YNNKEL (reference sequence). This CDR3 has 17 amino acids. Losses at the gene ends were 4 bases for V and 9 bases for J; bases not matched to a gene: 13. The CDR3, as DNA: TGTGCCAGCAGCCCAAGAGGACTAGCGGGGTCTGTTGGTGAGCAGTTCTTC. Translated: CASSPRGLAGSVGEQFF.

The chain uses TRBV19 and TRBJ2-4; D uncertain. The V end was cut by 7 bases, the J end by 6 bases, with 22 bases between. The V gene's germline CDR1 is LNHDA and CDR2 SQIVND (reference sequence). The CDR3 is made up of 16 amino acids. The CDR3 loop reads CASTPSPTRPSNIQYF. CDR3 coding DNA: TGTGCCAGTACTCCCTCCCCCACCAGGCCTTCAAACATTCAGTACTTC.

V is TRBV6-5 and J is TRBJ1-2; possible D gene TRBD1, 5 bases. V lost 5 bases and J lost 4, with 14 bases in between. Germline V gene sequence: CDR1 MNHEY, CDR2 SVGAGI. The CDR3 runs 14 residues. The CDR3 DNA follows: TGTGCCAGCAGTATGACAGTGCTACCCTATGGCTACACCTTC. It specifies CASSMTVLPYGYTF.

The rearrangement uses TRBV3-1 (or the pseudogene TRBV3-2) and TRBJ1-3; D remains ambiguous. The V end lost 0 bases, the J end lost 0 bases, and 9 bases lay between the germline ends. The CDR3 loop spans 16 amino acids. Germline V CDR1 and CDR2: LGHDT, YNNKEL (reference sequence). CDR3 DNA sequence: TGTGCCAGCAGCCAAGACGGGAGGCACTCTGGAAACACCATATATTTT. Its protein product is CASSQDGRHSGNTIYF.

The chain uses TRBV14 and TRBJ1-1; 8 bases fit TRBD1. Trimming at V came to 0 bases and at J to 6 bases, leaving 9 bases not matched to a gene. The CDR3 contains 16 residues. Germline V lookup: CDR1 SGHDN, CDR2 FVKESK. The CDR3 DNA reads TGTGCCAGCAGCCAAGATTCCAGGGGGCGTGTTGCTGAAGCTTTCTTT. This encodes CASSQDSRGRVAEAFF.

The genes are TRBV12-3 or TRBV12-4 and TRBJ2-7; weak D call: TRBD2 (6 bases). The CDR3 is 13 amino acids. With 4 bases removed from V and 3 bases from J, the gap between germline ends came to 10 bases. The CDR3 spells CASSSGGIYEQYF. Written as DNA, the CDR3 is TGTGCCAGCAGTTCCGGAGGGATCTACGAGCAGTACTTC.

Only one count was recorded for this clone. The chain carries TRBV2 and TRBJ2-7, with 7 nucleotides matching TRBD2. V gave up 4 bases and J gave up 5 bases; unmatched junction bases: 2. Looked up from germline, CDR1 is SNHLY and CDR2 is FYNNEI. This CDR3 spans 12 amino acids. The CDR3 DNA reads TGTGCCAGCAGTGCCCGGGGGGACGAGCAGTACGTC. Translation gives CASSARGDEQYV.